This record looks at one T cell receptor beta chain sequence and its context. The TRB cDNA libraries were prepared by 5' RACE with UMI labels. From its re-call of the 5' RACE reads, TCRdb lists each CDR3 protein once, without DNA. The sample data list 100,000 to 150,000 distinct CDR3 sequences. This sample is drawn from a study of CXCR3-negative and CXCR3-positive naive CD8 T cells. CDR1 and CDR2 from the germline V gene are SEHNR and FQNEAQ (reference sequence). The CDR3 totals 16 residues. The clonotype comes from a human donor in good health. Some clones in this sample may be carry-over from other donors' samples. The gene calls are TRBV7-9 and TRBJ2-7; with no DNA, the TCRdb D assignment of TRBD1 cannot be verified. What was sequenced was naive CXCR3- CD8+ T cells from blood. Stated subset: CD45RO-CCR7+CD27+CD95- naive CD8+ T cells lacking CXCR3 (TNR3-). This CDR3 is CASSLVDPGGLYEQYF.